This TCR beta chain was documented in a study of OX40 agonist ivuxolimab in advanced cancers. Whole-study context: Ivuxolimab, an agonist antibody against OX40 (CD134), was given to patients. Study-wide results and caveats: The CD4+ and CD8+ T cells in the blood had expanded clonally by week 6 at 0.1 to 3.0 mg/kg.

Measured with immunoSEQ multiplex PCR; TCRdb has only the in-frame clones, and not every one. The data contain around 60,000 clones, nearly 90% of them singletons. CDR1 and CDR2 (germline): LNHDA, SQIVND (reference sequence). This CDR3 has 13 amino acids. With respect to this clone: Its antigen is undetermined. One end of the junction fails to match germline, which may point to a read error.

V is TRBV19 and J is TRBJ1-1; D uncertain. The specimen comprised CD4+ or CD8+ T cells sorted from blood, sampled in a trial of the OX40 agonist ivuxolimab. The sequence was obtained from an adult with an advanced solid tumor such as melanoma, head and neck, liver or kidney cancer. DNA of the CDR3: TGTGCCAGTAGTTTGGAGGTTCACACTGAAACTTTCTTT. It yields the protein CASSLEVHTETFF.